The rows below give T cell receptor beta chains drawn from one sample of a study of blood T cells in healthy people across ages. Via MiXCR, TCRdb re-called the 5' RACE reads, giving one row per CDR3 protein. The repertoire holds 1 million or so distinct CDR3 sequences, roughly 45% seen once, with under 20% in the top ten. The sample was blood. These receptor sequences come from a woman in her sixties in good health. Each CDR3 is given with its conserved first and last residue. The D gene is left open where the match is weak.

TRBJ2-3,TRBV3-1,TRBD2,CASSRTSGYTDTQYF
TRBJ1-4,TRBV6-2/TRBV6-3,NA,CASSYSAGVEKLFF
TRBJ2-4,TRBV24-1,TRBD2,CATSDGSGRAVKNIQYF
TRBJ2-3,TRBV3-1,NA,CASSGSPGTDTQYF
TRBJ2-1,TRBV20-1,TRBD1,CSARAGTGGSSRQFF
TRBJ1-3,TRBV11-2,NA,CASSLGANSGNTIYF
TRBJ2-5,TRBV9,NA,CASSVHSRTPNYNEQYF
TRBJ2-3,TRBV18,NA,CASSPNGDTQYF
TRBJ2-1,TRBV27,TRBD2,CASSLSAGDFYNEQFF
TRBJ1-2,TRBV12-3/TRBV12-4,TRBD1,CASSTPHRGGNYGYTF
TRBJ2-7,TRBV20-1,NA,CRPSGAYEQYF
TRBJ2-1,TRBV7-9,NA,CASSRVPAGDSSYNEQFF
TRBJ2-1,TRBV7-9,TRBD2,CASSSLSGGDYNEQFF
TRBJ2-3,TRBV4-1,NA,CASSLKVAGILGDTQYF
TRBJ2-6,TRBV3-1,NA,CASRLGSLRGSGANVLTF
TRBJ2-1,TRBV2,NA,CASSEQGGAYNEQFF
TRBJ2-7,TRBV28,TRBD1,CASSLKGAPRSYNEQYF
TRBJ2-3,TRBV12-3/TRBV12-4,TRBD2,CASSPSQREPDTQYF
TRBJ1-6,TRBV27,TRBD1,CASTIQGAYNSPLHF
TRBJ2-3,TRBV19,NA,CASSIGGSGTDTQYF
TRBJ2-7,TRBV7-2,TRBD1,CASMGQGIPYEQYF
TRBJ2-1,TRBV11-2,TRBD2,CASSDSGLAGASSYNEQFF
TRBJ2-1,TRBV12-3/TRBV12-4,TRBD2,CATRGAGRYEQFF
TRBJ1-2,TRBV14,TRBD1,CASSRITGGRTYGYTF
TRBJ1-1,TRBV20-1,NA,CSVRPSARRGWNTEAFF
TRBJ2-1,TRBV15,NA,CATSSARDGHNEQFF
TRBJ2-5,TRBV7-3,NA,CASSLKGQGKNNEQYF
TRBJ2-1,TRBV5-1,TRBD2,CASSAPRGNGLAGAAYNEQFF
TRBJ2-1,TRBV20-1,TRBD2,CSARSGGDSYNEQFF
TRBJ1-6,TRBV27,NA,CASSGVYNSPLHF
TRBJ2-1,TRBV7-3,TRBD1,CASSSGQGALAGYEQFF
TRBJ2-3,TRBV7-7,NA,CASSPSAAGTDTQYF
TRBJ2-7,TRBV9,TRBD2,CASSVRTSGAYEQYF
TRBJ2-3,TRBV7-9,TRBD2,CASTPLGTGGPNTQYF
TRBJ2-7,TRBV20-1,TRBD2,CSAITAGTSGRWAYEQYF
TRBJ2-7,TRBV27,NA,CASGSTLAYEQYF
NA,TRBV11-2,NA,CASSLAGRDYNEQYF
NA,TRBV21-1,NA,CASSPPRIPKTTETQYF
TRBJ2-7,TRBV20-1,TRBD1,CSAPRDSTYEQYF
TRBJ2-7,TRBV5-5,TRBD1,CASSFLGQTSYEQYF
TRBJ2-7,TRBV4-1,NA,CASSKGGEQYF
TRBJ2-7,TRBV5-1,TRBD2,CASMASGLNEQYF
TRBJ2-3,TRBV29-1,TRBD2,CSVGRATDTQYF
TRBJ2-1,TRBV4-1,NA,CASSTRAGSSYNEQFF
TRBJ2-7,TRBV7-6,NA,CASSLGTPGTYEQYF
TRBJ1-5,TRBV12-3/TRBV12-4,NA,CASSPGRGGQPQHF
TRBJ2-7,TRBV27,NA,CASRSRGSYEQYF
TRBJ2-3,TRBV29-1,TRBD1,CSVEVRDRGADTQYF